The 2 T cell receptor beta chains given below trace back to one sample, sequenced in a study of blood T cell repertoires in COVID-19. TCRdb's copy holds only in-frame clones and misses some; the assay was immunoSEQ multiplex PCR. The data hold 65,000 to 100,000 clones, with roughly 80% observed a single time. The specimen sequenced was peripheral blood. Receptors originate from a human donor in a cohort sampled during active COVID-19.

In its sample, this clone was seen a few times. The chain is built from TRBV7-9 and TRBJ1-6, with D perhaps matching TRBD1 (6 bases). Germline V gene data show CDR1 as SEHNR and CDR2 as FQNEAQ (reference sequence). This CDR3 comprises 16 residues. The V gene lost 5 bases and the J gene lost 6 bases, with 17 bases spanning the gap. CDR3 bases: TGTGCCAGCAGCACTATGACAGGCTTTACTAATTCACCCCTCCACTTT. Translated, it gives CASSTMTGFTNSPLHF.

The CDR3 DNA is TGTGCCAGCAGCCCCAGAAGCAGGGAGGGGAATGAGCAGTTCTTC. As protein: CASSPRSREGNEQFF. The chain carries TRBV4-2 and TRBJ2-1; TRBD2 aligns across 7 bases. J gave up 7 bases and V 4 bases, and 10 bases lay outside the gene matches. Germline values: CDR1 LGHNA, CDR2 YNFKEQ. The CDR3 sequence is 15 residues long.